The present TCR beta chain was sequenced within a study of OX40 agonist ivuxolimab in advanced cancers. Study observations and caveats: The study found that CD8+ T cells averaged more expanded clones than CD4+.

Collection of blood occurred at baseline, at cycle 4 day 1, and at cycle 7 day 1. Assay used: immunoSEQ multiplex PCR; TCRdb lists only in-frame clones, some missing. The sample lists approximately 70,000 clones; around 84% were seen once. The CDR3 spans 20 residues. V lost 5 bases to trimming and J lost 7 bases, with 35 bases between them. CDR1 is SGHDN and CDR2 is FVKESK in the germline V gene. As concerns this clone: Its target is not known.

The sequences come from CD4+ or CD8+ T cells sorted from blood, collected in a trial of the OX40 agonist ivuxolimab. This clonotype was obtained from an adult with an advanced solid tumor such as melanoma, head and neck, liver or kidney cancer. The J gene is TRBJ1-1, the V gene TRBV14; possible D gene TRBD1, 6 bases. In DNA form, the CDR3 reads TGTGCCAGCAGCTCTTTAAAAGATGAGAGCAGCGGGGCTGGGGGCTTTGAAGCTTTCTTT. It is translated as CASSSLKDESSGAGGFEAFF.